This T cell receptor (beta chain) is drawn from a study of naive and memory T cell subsets. Points from the study as a whole: Naive repertoires, especially CD8, held a few larger clonotypes, possibly memory cells re-expressing CD45RA.

Two oligonucleotides, mixed equimolar, formed the beta constant-region primer covering TRBC1 and TRBC2. The ligated cDNA underwent four PCR rounds using SP2 and nested alpha and beta constant-region primers. Ligation attached a single-stranded oligonucleotide with a 12-nucleotide UMI and the SP2 primer to the cDNA 3' end. One entry per CDR3 protein, called by TCRdb with MiXCR from the UMI-ligation and nested PCR reads. Among over 100,000 distinct CDR3 sequences listed, roughly 15% were seen once. With respect to this clonotype: Its antigen remains unidentified.

V trimming: 5 bases; J trimming: 10 bases; junction bases outside the gene matches: 10. The length of the CDR3 is 16 residues. Germline V gene lookup returns CDR1 LGHNA and CDR2 YSLEER. The sequencing sample was made of naive CD8+ T cells from blood. The genes are TRBV4-3 and TRBJ2-1; 14 bases line up with TRBD2. The TCR was taken from a human donor in good health. The CDR3 DNA reads TGCGCCAGCAGCGGGGAGGCGAGACTAGCGGGAGGGGAGCAGTTCTTC. This encodes CASSGEARLAGGEQFF.